The present T cell receptor beta chain was sequenced within a study of blood T cell repertoires in COVID-19. Study background: From T cells, B-cell-depleted T cells, or PBMCs came the material, which was cDNA or gDNA.

Germline CDR1 reads SGHNT; CDR2 reads YYREEE (reference sequence). The CDR3 totals 14 residues. Trimming removed 2 bases from V and 5 bases from J; junction bases left unmatched: 6. Source study methods: Estimation of nucleated cell counts relied on the amplification of reference gene primers. Profiling relied on immunoSEQ multiplex PCR, and the TCRdb table lists in-frame clones only, not all of them. V and J calls and clone size are given by that table; D and trimming were obtained from the DNA. The sample consists of under 85,000 clones, around 91% of them appearing once. This clone was counted a single time.

The J gene is TRBJ2-5, the V gene TRBV5-4; 7 nucleotides agree with TRBD2. The sequencing sample was made of peripheral blood. The source of this sequence is a man in his fifties or sixties with acute or convalescent COVID-19. DNA for the CDR3: TGTGCCAGCAGCTTAACGGGAGGCGGGGAGACCCAGTACTTC. Its protein product is CASSLTGGGETQYF.